This TCR beta chain was captured in a study of blood T cells in healthy people across ages. About the study: About one barcoded beta molecule per two T cells was captured by template switching.

Aged roughly 6 to 95, donors were systemically healthy Caucasians from Russia. A second PCR of roughly 7 to 11 cycles used a sample-barcoded 5' primer and a J-beta primer mix. TCRdb reprocessed the 5' RACE reads with MiXCR, giving one entry per CDR3 protein. Of 650,000 to 900,000 distinct CDR3 sequences detected, less than 80% appear once; the ten largest clones hold 25% to 30%. Germline V lookup: CDR1 LGHNA, CDR2 YSLEER. The CDR3 totals 13 residues. The V and J ends lost 0 bases and 11 bases respectively, with 13 bases between them. The chain joins TRBV4-3 to TRBJ1-1; D is unresolved. The sequence was obtained from a man aged 25 to 40 in good health. What was sequenced was blood. CDR3 in amino acids: CASSQDSGRVAFF. In DNA, the CDR3 is TGCGCCAGCAGCCAAGATAGTGGGAGGGTGGCTTTCTTT.